Below are 28 T cell receptor beta chains sequenced from a single sample in a study of shared clonotypes between healthy human individuals. Produced via immunoSEQ multiplex PCR; TCRdb's table is partial and in-frame only. Of about half a million clones in the sample, 79% were seen once. Sequenced: PBMCs. The origin of the receptors is a middle-aged woman in good health. Some clones in this sample may be carry-over from other donors' samples.

The chain joins TRBV5-1 to TRBJ1-1; possibly TRBD1 for D (5 bases). V was shortened by 4 bases and J by 4 bases, with 8 bases between the two germline ends. Per the germline V gene, CDR1 is SGHRS and CDR2 is YFSETQ. The CDR3 spans 12 residues. CDR3 sequence (DNA): TGCGCCAGCAGCAGGGACGGCACTGAAGCTTTCTTT. Amino acid sequence: CASSRDGTEAFF.

This clone has at least ten counts. The chain carries TRBV10-1 and TRBJ2-3; 8 nucleotides match TRBD2. This CDR3 is 14 amino acids long. CDR1 and CDR2 from the germline V gene are WNHNN and SYGVQD (reference sequence). The trim removed 4 bases at V and 5 bases at J, leaving 5 bases unmatched. The chain's CDR3 is CASSAAGGLDTQYF. CDR3 bases: TGCGCCAGCAGTGCTGCGGGAGGTCTAGATACGCAGTATTTT.

J is TRBJ2-3 and V is TRBV6-5; D unresolved. Germline V gives CDR1 MNHEY, CDR2 SVGAGI. V was cut by 3 bases and J by 7 bases, with 11 bases left in between. There are 13 residues in the CDR3. In DNA form, the CDR3 reads TGTGCCAGCAGTTATTATCTAGGATATACGCAGTATTTT. Protein sequence: CASSYYLGYTQYF.

This chain links TRBV5-1 with TRBJ2-3; no definite D call. Trimming cost V 0 bases and J 4 bases, with 12 bases left between them. Germline V CDR1 and CDR2: SGHRS, YFSETQ. The CDR3 spans 15 residues. CDR3 nucleotide sequence: TGCGCCAGCAGCTTGGGTGGGTATGTCGCAGATACGCAGTATTTT. It encodes CASSLGGYVADTQYF.

The chain uses TRBV7-9 and TRBJ1-1, with a tentative D call TRBD1 (5 bases). The germline V and J ends were trimmed by 4 bases and 5 bases, with 8 bases remaining between them. Germline lookup yields CDR1 SEHNR and CDR2 FQNEAQ (reference sequence). The CDR3 extends over 12 amino acids. Here the CDR3 reads CASSWGRTEAFF. Written as DNA, the CDR3 is TGTGCCAGCAGCTGGGGGAGGACTGAAGCTTTCTTT.

The chain combines TRBV30 with TRBJ2-5; a possible D gene is TRBD2 (6 bases). The germline V gene encodes CDR1 GTSNPN and CDR2 SVGIG (reference sequence). V dropped 1 base and J dropped 4 bases, with 10 bases sitting between them. The length of the CDR3 is 13 residues. The CDR3 coding sequence is TGTGCCTGGAGTGGAGACGGGGGAGAGACCCAGTACTTC. It encodes CAWSGDGGETQYF.

V is TRBV15 and J is TRBJ2-5, with D perhaps matching TRBD2 (6 bases). CDR1 and CDR2 (germline): LNHNV, YYDKDF (reference sequence). This CDR3 has 17 residues. V was shortened by 1 base and J by 0 bases, with 15 bases between the two germline ends. The CDR3 here is CATSRGGVAVYQETQYF. CDR3 bases: TGTGCCACCAGCAGAGGGGGAGTAGCGGTGTACCAAGAGACCCAGTACTTC. Drawing the rest from reference TRBV15 and TRBJ2-5, the complete variable domain is DAMVIQNPRYQVTQFGKPVTLSCSQTLNHNVMYWYQQKSSQAPKLLFHYYDKDFNNEADTPDNFQSRRPNTSFCFLDIRSPGLGDTAMYLCATSRGGVAVYQETQYFGPGTRLLVL.

The chain couples TRBV6-5 to TRBJ1-2; TRBD1 aligns across 7 bases. Germline loops: CDR1 MNHEY, CDR2 SVGAGI. V shed 5 bases, J shed 4 bases, and the junction held 10 bases outside the gene matches. This CDR3 has 15 amino acids. CDR3 sequence: CASSRPGQTIYGYTF. In DNA form, the CDR3 reads TGTGCCAGCAGTCGACCGGGACAGACGATCTATGGCTACACCTTC.

CDR3 protein: CASRLARPRSGANVLTF. The CDR3 nucleotides read TGTGCAAGTCGCTTAGCGCGGCCGCGCTCTGGGGCCAACGTCCTGACTTTC. The chain carries TRBV12-2 and TRBJ2-6; TRBD2 is taken as the D call from the table, unchecked against the DNA. TRBV12-2 is a known pseudogene. CDR3 length: 17 amino acids.

Here the CDR3 DNA reads TGTGCCAGCAGCTCGCAGACTAGCGGGAGAAGAGGAGATACGCAGTATTTT. It is translated as CASSSQTSGRRGDTQYF. The V gene is TRBV7-2, the J gene TRBJ2-3, with 12 bases identical to TRBD2. J was trimmed by 5 bases and V by 4 bases; bases with no gene match: 10. Per germline, CDR1 SGHTA and CDR2 FQGNSA. The CDR3 is 17 amino acids.

The chain recombines TRBV25-1 with TRBJ2-5; D possibly matches TRBD1 or TRBD2 (6 bases each). CDR3 size: 17 residues. Germline loops: CDR1 MGHDK, CDR2 SYGVNS. Deletions cut 1 base from V and 0 bases from J, with 15 bases between. CDR3 DNA: TGTGCCAGCAGTGAATGGGGGGCGAGGGGTTACCAAGAGACCCAGTACTTC. Translation gives CASSEWGARGYQETQYF.

Only one count was recorded for this clone. The same CDR3 also results from other DNA sequences found in this sample. This rearrangement joins TRBV9 to TRBJ1-6, with D maybe TRBD1 (6 bases). The germline V gene encodes CDR1 SGDLS and CDR2 YYNGEE. This CDR3 has 14 residues. With 2 bases removed from V and 7 bases from J, the gap between germline ends came to 10 bases. The chain's CDR3 is CASSVGGTNSPLHF. CDR3 DNA sequence: TGTGCCAGCAGCGTTGGGGGGACAAATTCACCCCTCCACTTT.

The genes are TRBV28 and TRBJ1-2, with TRBD1 as a possible D gene (5 bases). There are 12 residues in the CDR3. V lost 6 bases and J lost 8, with 13 bases in between. From germline, CDR1 is MDHEN and CDR2 SYDVKM. CDR3 residues: CASRGTLGGYTF. CDR3 DNA: TGTGCCAGCAGAGGGACCCTAGGGGGCTACACCTTC.

This clone was counted once. This chain uses TRBV6-5 with TRBJ2-1; TRBD2 might be the D (6 bases). V was pared by 0 bases and J by 8 bases, with 14 bases between. The CDR3 has 15 residues. CDR1 and CDR2 (germline): MNHEY, SVGAGI. The CDR3 is CASSYSGGAVYEQFF. Here the CDR3 DNA reads TGTGCCAGCAGTTACTCGGGCGGGGCAGTTTATGAGCAGTTCTTC.

This clone was picked up one time. The CDR3 bases are TGTGCCAGTACCTCAGGGGGGGAAGGCTATGGCTACACCTTC. Amino acids: CASTSGGEGYGYTF. This chain uses TRBV19 with TRBJ1-2; 7 nucleotides agree with TRBD1. The CDR3 contains 14 residues. The J segment lost 4 bases and the V segment lost 7 bases, leaving 9 bases of the junction unmatched. Germline V gene sequence: CDR1 LNHDA, CDR2 SQIVND (reference sequence).

This clone was found a few times. This sequence may be a read error, since a much larger clone differs from it by one base. Other DNA sequences within the sample encode an identical CDR3. This chain joins TRBV6-1 and TRBJ2-7; TRBD2 matches 11 bases. The V and J ends lost 1 base and 1 base, in that order; junction bases with no gene match: 0. This CDR3 contains 15 residues. Germline values: CDR1 MNHNS, CDR2 SASEGT. In nucleotides, the CDR3 is TGTGCCAGCAGTGAAGGACTAGCGGGGTCCTACGAGCAGTACTTC. It yields the protein CASSEGLAGSYEQYF.

The chain uses TRBV19 and TRBJ2-2; no clear D. The germline V and J ends were trimmed by 8 bases and 6 bases, with 4 bases remaining between them. Germline lookup yields CDR1 LNHDA and CDR2 SQIVND (reference sequence). CDR3 size: 10 residues. The CDR3 loop reads CASRAGELFF. In nucleotides, the CDR3 is TGTGCCAGTCGGGCCGGGGAGCTGTTTTTT.

This clone showed up many times. V and J are TRBV11-3 and TRBJ2-5, with D perhaps TRBD2 (5 bases). Germline V gives CDR1 SGHNT, CDR2 YENEEA. CDR3 size: 9 residues. V lost 8 bases and J lost 10, with 8 bases in between. The CDR3 nucleotides are TGTGCCAGCCCCGGGGACCAGTACTTC. Its translation: CASPGDQYF.

CDR3 loop: CASSQAFGDEAFF. In DNA, the CDR3 is TGCGCCAGCAGCCAAGCCTTTGGAGATGAAGCTTTCTTT. The genes are TRBV4-1 and TRBJ1-1; D is unclear. This CDR3 contains 13 residues. The V gene lost 1 base and the J gene lost 7 bases, with 10 bases spanning the gap. Germline-derived CDR1 and CDR2 are MGHRA and YSYEKL.

CDR3 sequence reads: CASSPTGFIRDEQFF. For the CDR3, the DNA is TGTGCCAGCAGCCCTACAGGGTTTATTAGGGATGAGCAGTTCTTC. This chain uses TRBV7-9 with TRBJ2-1, with a weak D call TRBD1 (6 bases). V lost 5 bases, J lost 8 bases, and 19 bases lay in between. Per the germline V gene, CDR1 is SEHNR and CDR2 is FQNEAQ (reference sequence). CDR3 length: 15 residues.

The J gene is TRBJ1-1, the V gene TRBV19; 7 bases fit TRBD1. CDR1 is LNHDA and CDR2 is SQIVND in the germline V gene (reference sequence). V was pared by 4 bases and J by 6 bases, with 11 bases of the junction left unmatched. The CDR3 extends over 15 amino acids. CDR3 nucleotides: TGTGCCAGTAGTACAGGGGGAGGTGGGGGCGCTGAAGCTTTCTTT. Its protein is CASSTGGGGGAEAFF.

This chain links TRBV7-2 with TRBJ2-1; TRBD2 agrees at 12 bases. Unmatched junction bases numbered 8, after V lost 6 bases and J lost 5 bases. Germline V lookup: CDR1 SGHTA, CDR2 FQGNSA. The CDR3 runs 16 residues. The CDR3 spells CASRFRLAGVNNEQFF. CDR3 in DNA: TGTGCCAGCAGATTTAGACTAGCGGGAGTTAACAATGAGCAGTTCTTC.

This chain connects TRBV4-1 to TRBJ2-1, with 11 positions matching TRBD2. The CDR3 is 16 amino acids. CDR1 is MGHRA and CDR2 is YSYEKL in the germline V gene. V shed 6 bases, J shed 1 base, and the junction held 5 bases outside the gene matches. CDR3 bases: TGCGCCAGCAGACTAACTAGCGGGAGTTCCTACAATGAGCAGTTCTTC. It specifies CASRLTSGSSYNEQFF.

A few counts support this clone. The chain uses TRBV2 and TRBJ2-2, with TRBD2 matching over 14 bases. The CDR3 extends over 17 amino acids. Germline V CDR1 and CDR2: SNHLY, FYNNEI. Trimming removed 5 bases from V and 6 bases from J; junction bases left unmatched: 8. The CDR3 protein is CASSLTSGRAGAGELFF. The CDR3 nucleotides are TGTGCCAGCAGTTTGACTAGCGGGAGGGCCGGGGCCGGGGAGCTGTTTTTT.

This clone was seen a few times. This rearrangement joins TRBV4-1 to TRBJ2-5; 11 nucleotides match TRBD2. With the DNA end fitting TRBJ2-7 better, the J assignment may be wrong. The CDR3 is made up of 15 amino acids. Germline V gives CDR1 MGHRA, CDR2 YSYEKL. CDR3: CASSRPGLADYEQYF. Here the CDR3 DNA reads TGCGCCAGCAGCCGGCCGGGACTAGCGGACTACGAGCAGTACTTC.

This chain links TRBV27 with TRBJ1-1; no definite D call. Germline-derived CDR1 and CDR2 are MNHEY and SMNVEV (reference sequence). Trimming pared 4 bases from V and 0 bases from J, leaving 6 bases between. This CDR3 has 13 residues. The CDR3, as DNA: TGTGCCAGCAGTTCCGAACTGAACACTGAAGCTTTCTTT. It yields the protein CASSSELNTEAFF.

This clone was counted a few times. This chain uses TRBV14 with TRBJ1-5; TRBD1 matches 8 bases. J was trimmed by 2 bases and V by 2 bases; bases with no gene match: 5. Germline V CDR1 and CDR2: SGHDN, FVKESK. This CDR3 region has 16 residues. The CDR3 nucleotides are TGTGCCAGCAGCCAAATCGGACAGGGAGGCAATCAGCCCCAGCATTTT. This gives the protein CASSQIGQGGNQPQHF.

This clone was recorded only once. Distinct nucleotide sequences in the sample also encode this CDR3. The chain recombines TRBV10-3 with TRBJ2-5; 10 bases align to TRBD1. The CDR3 sequence is 14 residues long. Germline V CDR1 and CDR2: ENHRY, SYGVKD. Trimming cost V 6 bases and J 1 base; bases outside gene matches: 2. Here the CDR3 reads CAISGDRGQETQYF. DNA for the CDR3: TGTGCCATCAGCGGGGACAGGGGCCAAGAGACCCAGTACTTC.